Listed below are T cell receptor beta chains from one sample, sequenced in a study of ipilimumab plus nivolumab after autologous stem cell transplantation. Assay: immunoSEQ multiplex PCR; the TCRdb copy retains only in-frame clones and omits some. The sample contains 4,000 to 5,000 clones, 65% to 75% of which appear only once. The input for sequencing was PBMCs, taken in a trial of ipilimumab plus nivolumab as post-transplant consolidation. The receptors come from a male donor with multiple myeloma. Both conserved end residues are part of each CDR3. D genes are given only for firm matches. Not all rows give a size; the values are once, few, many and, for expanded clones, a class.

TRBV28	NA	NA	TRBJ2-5	TGTGCCAGCAGTCCTTGGACGGAACAAGAGACCCAGTACTTC	CASSPWTEQETQYF
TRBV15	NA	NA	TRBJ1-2	TGTGCCACCAGCAGAGATCAGAGGGAGGCTCATGGCTACACCTTC	CATSRDQREAHGYTF
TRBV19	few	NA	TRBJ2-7	TGTGCCAGCGTCACTACAGGAATCTCCTACGAGCAGTACTTC	CASVTTGISYEQYF
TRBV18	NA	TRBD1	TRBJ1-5	TGTGCAAGCTCACGGACAGGGGATCAGCCCCAGCATTTT	CASSRTGDQPQHF
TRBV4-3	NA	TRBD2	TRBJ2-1	TGCGCCAGCAGCCTGAGACGGGGGGGCATATATGAGCAGTTCTTC	CASSLRRGGIYEQFF
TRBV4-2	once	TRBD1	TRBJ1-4	TGTGCCAGCAGCCAAGACCTTCGGACAGGGCGCCCTTGGGGTGAAAAACTGTTTTTT	CASSQDLRTGRPWGEKLFF
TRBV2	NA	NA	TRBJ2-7	TGTGCCAGCAGTGCCCAGGGGCAGCTGACCTACGAGCAGTACTTC	CASSAQGQLTYEQYF
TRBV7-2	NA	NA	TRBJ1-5	TGTGCCAGCAGCTTATGGGTATCTCAGCCCCAGCATTTT	CASSLWVSQPQHF
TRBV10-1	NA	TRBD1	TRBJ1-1	TGCGCCAGTTCCCCGGGACAGGGCAACACTGAAGCTTTCTTT	CASSPGQGNTEAFF
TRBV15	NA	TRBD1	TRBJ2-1	TGTGCCACCAGCAGAGGCCGGGACAGTAACAATGAGCAGTTCTTC	CATSRGRDSNNEQFF
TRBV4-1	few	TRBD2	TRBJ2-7	TGCGCCAGCAGCCCAGCCGTTGCGGGGGGACTCTACGAGCAGTACTTC	CASSPAVAGGLYEQYF
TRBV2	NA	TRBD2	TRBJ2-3	TGTGCCAGCAACTCCAGAGGGACTAGCGAGAGAGATACGCAGTATTTT	CASNSRGTSERDTQYF
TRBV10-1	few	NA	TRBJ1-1	TGCGCCAGCAGTAAGTCTAAGAACACTGAAGCTTTCTTT	CASSKSKNTEAFF
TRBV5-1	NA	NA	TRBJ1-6	TGCGCCAGCAGCTTGGATGGCAGAGACGATTCACCCCTCCACTTT	CASSLDGRDDSPLHF
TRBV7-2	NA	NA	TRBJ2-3	TGTGCCAGCAGCCAGGGGAGGACACCCACAGATACGCAGTATTTT	CASSQGRTPTDTQYF
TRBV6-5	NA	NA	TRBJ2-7	TGTGCCAGCAGTGGACGACAGCAAACCTACGAGCAGTACTTC	CASSGRQQTYEQYF
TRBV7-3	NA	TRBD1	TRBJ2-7	TGTGCCAGCAGCTTAGCGACAGGGATCTCCTACGAGCAGTACTTC	CASSLATGISYEQYF
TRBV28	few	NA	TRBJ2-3	TGTGCCAGCAGTTTATTCCGGGCCTTTCAGGGGGATACGCAGTATTTT	CASSLFRAFQGDTQYF
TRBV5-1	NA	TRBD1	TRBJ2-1	TGCGCCAGCAGCTTGGCGGGACAGGGAGGGCATGGGCAGTTCTTC	CASSLAGQGGHGQFF
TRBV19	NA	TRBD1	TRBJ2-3	TGTGCCAGTAGGGGACAGACTAACACAGATACGCAGTATTTT	CASRGQTNTDTQYF
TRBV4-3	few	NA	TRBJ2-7	TGCGCCAGCAGCCAAGGACCGTACTTGGAGCAGTACTTC	CASSQGPYLEQYF
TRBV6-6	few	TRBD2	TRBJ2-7	TGTGCCAGCAGTTACGGTAGCGGGGGGCGCGAGCAGTACTTC	CASSYGSGGREQYF
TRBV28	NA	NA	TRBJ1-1	TGTGCCAGCAGTTTAACGGTCCGGAACACTGAAGCTTTCTTT	CASSLTVRNTEAFF
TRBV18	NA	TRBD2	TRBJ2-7	TGTGCCAGCTCACCACGGACTAGCGGCGCCTACGAGCAGTACTTC	CASSPRTSGAYEQYF
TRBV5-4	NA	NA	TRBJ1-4	TGTGCCAGCAGCTGGGGGGGAGCAGCAACTAATGAAAAACTGTTTTTT	CASSWGGAATNEKLFF
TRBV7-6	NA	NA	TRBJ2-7	TGTGCCAGCAGCCCTGGCGGGTTCTCCTACGAGCAGTACTTC	CASSPGGFSYEQYF
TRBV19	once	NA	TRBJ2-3	TGTGCCAGTAGTATAACGGATACGCAGTATTTT	CASSITDTQYF
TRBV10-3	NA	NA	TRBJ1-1	TGTGCCATCAGTGAAAGACAGGTCACTGAAGCTTTCTTT	CAISERQVTEAFF